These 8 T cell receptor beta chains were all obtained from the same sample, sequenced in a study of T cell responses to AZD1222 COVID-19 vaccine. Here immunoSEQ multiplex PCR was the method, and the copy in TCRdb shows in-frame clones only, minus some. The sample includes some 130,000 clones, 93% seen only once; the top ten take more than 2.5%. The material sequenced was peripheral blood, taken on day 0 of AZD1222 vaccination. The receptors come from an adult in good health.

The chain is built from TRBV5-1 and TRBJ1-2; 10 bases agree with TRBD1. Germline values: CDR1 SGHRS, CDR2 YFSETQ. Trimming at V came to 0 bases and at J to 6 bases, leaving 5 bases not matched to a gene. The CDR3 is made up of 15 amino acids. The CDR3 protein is CASSLEGQGYDGYTF. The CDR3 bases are TGCGCCAGCAGCTTGGAGGGACAGGGGTATGATGGCTACACCTTC.

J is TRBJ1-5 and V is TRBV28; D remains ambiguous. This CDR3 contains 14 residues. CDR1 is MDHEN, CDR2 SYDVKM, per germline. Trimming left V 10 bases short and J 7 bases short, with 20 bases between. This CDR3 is CATDRELREQPQHF. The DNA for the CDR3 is TGTGCCACCGACCGGGAGCTGAGAGAGCAGCCCCAGCATTTT.

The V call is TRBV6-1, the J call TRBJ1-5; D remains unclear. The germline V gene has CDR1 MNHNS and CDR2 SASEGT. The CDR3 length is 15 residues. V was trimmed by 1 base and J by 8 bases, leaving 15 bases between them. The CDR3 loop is CASSEVASWSEPQHF. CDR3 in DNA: TGTGCCAGCAGTGAAGTGGCATCTTGGTCCGAGCCCCAGCATTTT.

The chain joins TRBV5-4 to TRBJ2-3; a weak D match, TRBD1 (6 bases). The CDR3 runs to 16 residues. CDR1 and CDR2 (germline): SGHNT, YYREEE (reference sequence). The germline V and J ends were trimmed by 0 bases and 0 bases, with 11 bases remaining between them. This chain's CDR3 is CASSLAVQGSTDTQYF. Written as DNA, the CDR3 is TGTGCCAGCAGCTTGGCCGTGCAGGGGAGCACAGATACGCAGTATTTT.

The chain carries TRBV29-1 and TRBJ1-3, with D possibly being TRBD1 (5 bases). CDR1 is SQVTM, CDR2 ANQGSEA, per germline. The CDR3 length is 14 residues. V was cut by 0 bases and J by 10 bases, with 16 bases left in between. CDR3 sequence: CSVEDTVGVGTIYF. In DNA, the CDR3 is TGCAGCGTTGAAGATACCGTAGGGGTGGGGACCATATATTTT. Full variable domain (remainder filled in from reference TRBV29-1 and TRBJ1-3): SAVISQKPSRDICQRGTSLTIQCQVDSQVTMMFWYRQQPGQSLTLIATANQGSEATYESGFVIDKFPISRPNLTFSTLTVSNMSPEDSSIYLCSVEDTVGVGTIYFGEGSWLTVV.

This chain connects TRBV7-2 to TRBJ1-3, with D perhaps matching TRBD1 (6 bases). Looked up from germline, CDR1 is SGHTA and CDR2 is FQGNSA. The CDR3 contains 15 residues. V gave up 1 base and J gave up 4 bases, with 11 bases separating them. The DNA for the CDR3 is TGTGCCAGCAGCTTAGGGGGCAGGGGAGGAAACACCATATATTTT. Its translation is CASSLGGRGGNTIYF. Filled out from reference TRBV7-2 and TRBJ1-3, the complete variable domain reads GAGVSQSPSNKVTEKGKDVELRCDPISGHTALYWYRQSLGQGLEFLIYFQGNSAPDKSGLPSDRFSAERTGGSVSTLTIQRTQQEDSAVYLCASSLGGRGGNTIYFGEGSWLTVV.

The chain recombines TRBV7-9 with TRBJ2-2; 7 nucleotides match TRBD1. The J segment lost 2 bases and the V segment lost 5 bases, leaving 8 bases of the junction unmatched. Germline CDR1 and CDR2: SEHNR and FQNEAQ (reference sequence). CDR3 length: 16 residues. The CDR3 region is CASSTRQGGNTGELFF. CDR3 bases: TGTGCCAGCAGCACCAGACAGGGTGGCAACACCGGGGAGCTGTTTTTT.

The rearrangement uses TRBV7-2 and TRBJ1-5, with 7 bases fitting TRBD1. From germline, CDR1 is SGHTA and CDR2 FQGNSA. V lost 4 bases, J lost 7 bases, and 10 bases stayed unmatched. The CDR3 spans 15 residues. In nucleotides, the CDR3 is TGTGCCAGCAGCTCCCAGGGGGGGATTCGACAGCCCCAGCATTTT. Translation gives CASSSQGGIRQPQHF.